The 13 T cell receptor beta chains below come from one sample, sequenced in a study of blood T cell repertoires in COVID-19. Data came from immunoSEQ multiplex PCR; TCRdb stores just in-frame clones and leaves some out. The sample yields 15,000 to 17,000 clones, more than 85% seen once. Sequenced material: peripheral blood. These receptors came from a man in his sixties with acute or convalescent COVID-19.

The J gene is TRBJ1-4, the V gene TRBV28; the D is unclear. The germline V gene encodes CDR1 MDHEN and CDR2 SYDVKM. The V end was cut by 3 bases, the J end by 7 bases, with 15 bases between. The CDR3 covers 15 residues. The CDR3 is CASSLSGPRGEKLFF. The CDR3 DNA is TGTGCCAGCAGTTTGTCCGGGCCCCGGGGTGAAAAACTGTTTTTT.

The chain has TRBV30 and TRBJ2-2, with TRBD2 matching over 9 bases. After removal of 2 bases from V and 1 base from J, the junction contained 8 bases not matched to a gene. Germline V CDR1 and CDR2: GTSNPN, SVGIG (reference sequence). The CDR3 extends over 17 amino acids. CDR3 residues: CAWSSPGLALNTGELFF. CDR3 in DNA: TGTGCCTGGAGTTCCCCGGGACTAGCTTTGAACACCGGGGAGCTGTTTTTT.

The rearrangement joins TRBV4-2 to TRBJ2-7, with TRBD1 matching over 8 bases. V shed 6 bases, J shed 2 bases, and the junction held 9 bases outside the gene matches. The CDR3 is 15 residues long. The germline CDR1 and CDR2 sequences are LGHNA and YNFKEQ. The CDR3 region has the DNA TGTGCCAGCAGATTATCTGACAGGGGCCCCTACGAGCAGTACTTC. Protein sequence: CASRLSDRGPYEQYF.

This sequence joins TRBV5-1 and TRBJ1-1; 10 bases agree with TRBD1. The length of the CDR3 is 17 residues. J lost 1 base, V lost 0 bases, and 6 bases had no gene match. Germline lookup yields CDR1 SGHRS and CDR2 YFSETQ. The CDR3 here is CASSLGTGGKRNTEAFF. The CDR3 region has the DNA TGCGCCAGCAGCTTGGGGACAGGGGGGAAGCGGAACACTGAAGCTTTCTTT.

The DNA of the CDR3 is TGCGCCAGCAGCTCCACGGGGGGGCTTTACAATGAGCAGTTCTTC. Translation: CASSSTGGLYNEQFF. V gene TRBV5-1 combines with J gene TRBJ2-1; the match to TRBD2 covers 8 bases. V was pared by 3 bases and J by 4 bases, with 6 bases of the junction left unmatched. CDR3 length: 15 amino acids. Germline lookup yields CDR1 SGHRS and CDR2 YFSETQ.

The chain recombines TRBV14 with TRBJ2-1; the D is unclear. The germline V and J ends were trimmed by 3 bases and 7 bases, with 10 bases remaining between them. CDR3 length: 13 residues. Germline lookup yields CDR1 SGHDN and CDR2 FVKESK. The CDR3 loop is CASSQNRGNEQFF. CDR3 DNA: TGTGCCAGCAGCCAGAACCGAGGAAATGAGCAGTTCTTC.

The rearrangement links TRBV28 to TRBJ1-1; unclear D gene. Germline assignment: CDR1 MDHEN and CDR2 SYDVKM. The CDR3 consists of 13 residues. V lost 7 bases and J lost 3, with 12 bases in between. The CDR3 nucleotides are TGTGCCAGCAACGGGGTAAGGGACACTGAAGCTTTCTTT. Protein sequence: CASNGVRDTEAFF.

This chain links TRBV30 with TRBJ1-6; weak D call: TRBD1 (6 bases). Trimming took off 3 bases at V and 8 bases at J, with 11 bases between the two ends. Germline lookup yields CDR1 GTSNPN and CDR2 SVGIG (reference sequence). The length of the CDR3 is 13 residues. The CDR3 nucleotides read TGTGCCTGGAGAGACAGGCTTGATTCACCCCTCCACTTT. Its protein is CAWRDRLDSPLHF.

The chain combines TRBV19 with TRBJ2-2, with D maybe TRBD1 (6 bases). The length of the CDR3 is 14 residues. Per the germline V gene, CDR1 is LNHDA and CDR2 is SQIVND (reference sequence). Trimming stripped 9 bases from V and 2 bases from J, with 13 bases between. The CDR3 nucleotides are TGTGCCAGCAATACAGGGACCAACACCGGGGAGCTGTTTTTT. Translating gives CASNTGTNTGELFF.

V is TRBV10-3 and J is TRBJ1-2; unclear D gene. CDR1 and CDR2 from the germline V gene are ENHRY and SYGVKD. The V end was cut by 7 bases, the J end by 2 bases, with 17 bases between. This CDR3 spans 15 amino acids. In DNA form, the CDR3 reads TGTGCCATCAACGGAGGGAAAGATAGAAACTATGGCTACACCTTC. Translating gives CAINGGKDRNYGYTF.

This rearrangement joins TRBV6-4 to TRBJ1-1; perhaps TRBD1 as D (5 bases). The CDR3 extends over 13 amino acids. Trimming removed 5 bases at V and 0 bases at J, with 7 bases between. Germline CDR1 is MRHNA and CDR2 is SNTAGT. The chain's CDR3 is CASSTTVNTEAFF. The DNA for the CDR3 is TGTGCCAGCAGTACGACAGTGAACACTGAAGCTTTCTTT.

The chain couples TRBV6-5 to TRBJ2-7, with D maybe TRBD1 (6 bases). The length of the CDR3 is 15 residues. V lost 0 bases to trimming and J lost 3 bases, with 12 bases between them. Germline CDR1 MNHEY, CDR2 SVGAGI. The CDR3 DNA follows: TGTGCCAGCAGTTACTCCTGGGGGCGCGGCTACGAGCAGTACTTC. Encoded protein: CASSYSWGRGYEQYF.

The chain carries TRBV30 and TRBJ1-2; D gene unclear. Looked up from germline, CDR1 is GTSNPN and CDR2 is SVGIG (reference sequence). The CDR3 has 13 amino acids. The V end lost 0 bases, the J end lost 0 bases, and 5 bases lay between the germline ends. The CDR3 nucleotides are TGTGCCTGGAGTGTGATAGCTAACTATGGCTACACCTTC. Translated, it gives CAWSVIANYGYTF.